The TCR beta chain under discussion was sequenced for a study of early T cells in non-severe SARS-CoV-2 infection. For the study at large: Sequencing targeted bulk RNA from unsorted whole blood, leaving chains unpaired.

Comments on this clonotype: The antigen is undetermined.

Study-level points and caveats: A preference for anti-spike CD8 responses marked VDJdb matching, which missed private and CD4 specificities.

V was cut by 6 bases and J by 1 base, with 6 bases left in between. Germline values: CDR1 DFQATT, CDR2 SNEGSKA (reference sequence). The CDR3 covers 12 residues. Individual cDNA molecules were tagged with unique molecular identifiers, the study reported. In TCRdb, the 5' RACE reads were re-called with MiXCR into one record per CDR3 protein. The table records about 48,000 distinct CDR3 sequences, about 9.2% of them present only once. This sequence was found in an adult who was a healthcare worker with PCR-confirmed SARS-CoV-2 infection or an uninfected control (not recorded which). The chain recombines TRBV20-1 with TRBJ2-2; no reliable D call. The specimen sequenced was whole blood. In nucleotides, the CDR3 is TGCAGTGCCACCAAGAACACCGGGGAGCTGTTTTTT. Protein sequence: CSATKNTGELFF.